This is a list of T cell receptor beta chains from one sample in a study of breast tumors, draining lymph nodes, adjacent tissues. TCRdb redid the calling of the multiplex PCR reads with MiXCR, one entry per CDR3 protein. The sample shows about 35,000 distinct CDR3 sequences, around 35% of them seen only once. The sequenced material came from breast tumor tissue. Every receptor here comes from a female donor with breast cancer. Some clones in this sample may be carry-over from other donors' samples. Each CDR3 is given with its conserved first and last residue. The order of the fields is D gene, J gene, V gene, CDR3 protein. D genes are given only for firm matches.

. TRBJ1-5 TRBV19 CASSIGTSSNQPQHF
. TRBJ2-1 TRBV6-2/TRBV6-3 CASSGVAAYNEQFF
. TRBJ2-1 TRBV9 CASSVAFGGYNEQFF
TRBD1 TRBJ1-4 TRBV14 CASSQGAGGYEKLFF
TRBD2 TRBJ2-3 TRBV5-1 CASSVSRAGGTDTQYF
. TRBJ2-2 TRBV5-1 CASSLEGGTGELFF
. TRBJ2-7 TRBV20-1 CSARDTSGAISYEQYF
TRBD1 TRBJ2-1 TRBV7-2 CASSSDPGQAYNEQFF
TRBD2 TRBJ2-3 TRBV5-1 CASTTTSGTDTQYF
TRBD2 TRBJ2-2 TRBV2 CASSEGRERGGELFF
. TRBJ2-3 TRBV4-2 CASSQGVSGPSTDTQYF
. TRBJ2-2 TRBV20-1 CSAFRAKGGELFF
. TRBJ2-7 TRBV25-1 CASRLAAGGQRSPLSYEQYF
. TRBJ2-7 TRBV4-1 CASSQDRGRLSSYEQYF
TRBD2 TRBJ2-4 TRBV12-3/TRBV12-4 CASSPRLAGGPGKNIQYF
. TRBJ2-7 TRBV7-6 CASSLGPHDEQYF
. TRBJ1-5 TRBV18 CASSGQGMGQPQHF
TRBD2 TRBJ2-1 TRBV11-2 CASSPGRTSGDTNHNEQFF
TRBD2 TRBJ2-2 TRBV20-1 CSARLAGDTGELFF
TRBD1 TRBJ2-3 TRBV6-5 CASSGPRQGAYTDTQYF
TRBD2 TRBJ2-3 TRBV20-1 CSARSAGETDTQYF
. TRBJ2-7 TRBV12-3/TRBV12-4 CASSPKYEQYF
TRBD2 TRBJ2-5 TRBV9 CASSAASGGQETQHF
. TRBJ2-1 TRBV12-3/TRBV12-4 CASRGGSSYNEQFF
TRBD1 TRBJ1-3 TRBV20-1 CSATTGTGNTIYF
TRBD2 TRBJ2-1 TRBV6-2/TRBV6-3 CASSWTSGRLSSYNEQFF
TRBD1 TRBJ2-3 TRBV20-1 CSAYRGADTQYF
. TRBJ2-2 TRBV19 CASSILFPGNTGELFF
TRBD2 TRBJ2-1 TRBV24-1 CATSEGGLAGIDNEQFF
TRBD2 TRBJ2-3 TRBV20-1 CSAPGLARTDTQYF
TRBD1 TRBJ2-5 TRBV19 CASSITGAQETQYF
TRBD1 TRBJ2-6 TRBV11-1 CASSPRTGSTGANVLTF
. TRBJ2-7 TRBV28 CASSLGLGGREQYF
. TRBJ2-1 TRBV5-1 CASSLHNEQFF
TRBD1 TRBJ1-2 TRBV6-5 CASSPRQGGGYTF
TRBD2 TRBJ2-3 TRBV10-3 CATGDSGTSGDTQYF
. TRBJ2-7 TRBV27 CASSFGPEQYF
. TRBJ1-5 TRBV11-3 CASSSSQRGGGQPQHF
. TRBJ1-6 TRBV20-1 CSARDTGNSPLHF
. TRBJ2-2 TRBV4-3 CASSQDVVDTGELFF
TRBD1 TRBJ2-3 TRBV5-1 CASSLEGQGFTDTQYF
TRBD2 TRBJ2-3 TRBV6-1 CASRLAGGTDTQYF
TRBD1 TRBJ1-3 TRBV6-1 CASSERRGRFGNTIYF
TRBD1 TRBJ2-2 TRBV10-3 CAISSPGTGTGELFF
TRBD2 TRBJ2-7 TRBV18 CASSPSSIGAGPEQYF
. TRBJ1-6 TRBV28 CASSFHNSPLHF
TRBD2 TRBJ2-1 TRBV4-3 CASSQWAGGPAFF
. TRBJ2-1 TRBV2 CASSERGTEQFF
TRBD2 TRBJ2-1 TRBV6-2/TRBV6-3 CASRHHSSGSYNEQFF
TRBD1 TRBJ2-7 TRBV5-1 CASSSGQGAREQYF
TRBD1 TRBJ2-7 TRBV24-1 CATGTGGFHEQYF
. TRBJ1-6 TRBV6-6 CASSYWGGNSPLHF
. TRBJ1-2 TRBV20-1 CSARDGGLGYGYTF
. TRBJ2-7 TRBV29-1 CSVSVGGSSYEQYF
TRBD1 TRBJ2-1 TRBV24-1 CATSEAGQGHNEQFF